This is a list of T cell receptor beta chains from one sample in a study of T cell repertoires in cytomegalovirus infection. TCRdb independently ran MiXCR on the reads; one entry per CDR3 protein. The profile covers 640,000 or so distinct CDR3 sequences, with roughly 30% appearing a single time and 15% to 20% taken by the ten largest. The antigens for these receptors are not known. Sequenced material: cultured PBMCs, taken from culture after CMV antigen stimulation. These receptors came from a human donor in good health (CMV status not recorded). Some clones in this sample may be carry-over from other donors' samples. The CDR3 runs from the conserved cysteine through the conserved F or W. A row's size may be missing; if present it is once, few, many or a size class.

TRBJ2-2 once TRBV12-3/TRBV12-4 CASSLWSGVWTGELFF
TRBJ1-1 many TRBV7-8 CASSTTPNTEAFF
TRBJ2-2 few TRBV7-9 CASSARPRDRDAGELFF
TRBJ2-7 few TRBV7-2 CASSLDPFTEQYF
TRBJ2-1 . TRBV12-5 CASGLWGAGAHNEQFF
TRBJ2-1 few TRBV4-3 CASSQDPLQGSSYNEQFF
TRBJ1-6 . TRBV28 CASSLASPLHF
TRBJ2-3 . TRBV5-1 CASSLGLAYTDTQYF
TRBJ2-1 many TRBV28 CASTYERFRASNRDEQFF
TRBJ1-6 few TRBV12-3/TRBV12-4 CASSFSSNSPLHF
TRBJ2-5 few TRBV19 CASSIGLTTMAQYF
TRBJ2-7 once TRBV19 CATRGGVRYEQYF
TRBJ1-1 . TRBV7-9 CASSLEGQVNTEAFF
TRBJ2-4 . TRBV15 CATRNTVANIQYF
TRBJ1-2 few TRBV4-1 CASSQAGRGNPKDGYTF
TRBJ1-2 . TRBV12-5 CASGSTGQGNYGYTF
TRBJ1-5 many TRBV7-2 CASSRQRNQPQHF
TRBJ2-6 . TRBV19 CASSIGISSGANVLTF
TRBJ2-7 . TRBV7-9 CASSPRGQPDSYEQYF
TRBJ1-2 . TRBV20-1 CSASGAANYGYTF
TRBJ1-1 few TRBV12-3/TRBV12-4 CASRLDRVRTEAFF
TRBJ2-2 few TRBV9 CASSEQGNTGELFF
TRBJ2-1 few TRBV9 CASSPKLAGGNNEQFF
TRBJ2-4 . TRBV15 CATSRYGTGLNIQYF
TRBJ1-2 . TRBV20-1 CSAPWDRDYGYTF
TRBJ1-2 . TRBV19 CASSQGRDRDYGYTF
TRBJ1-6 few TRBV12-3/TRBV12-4 CASSRDLWDSPLHF
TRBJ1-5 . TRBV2 CASSRGLDQPQHF
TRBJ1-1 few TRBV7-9 CASSTTPGQSSHTEAFF
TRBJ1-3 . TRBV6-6 CAHPGLSGNTIYF
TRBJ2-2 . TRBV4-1 CASSPERYKGGNTGELFF
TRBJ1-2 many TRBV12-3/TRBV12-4 CASSLGYGYTF
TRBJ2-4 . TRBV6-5 CASSRLAFENIQYF
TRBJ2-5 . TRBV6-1 CASTLGLATRETQYF
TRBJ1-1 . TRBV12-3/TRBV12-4 CASSNQGPNTEAFF
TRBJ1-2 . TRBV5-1 CASSQTTGGRDGYTF
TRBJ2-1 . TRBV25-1 CASSELSGNDNEQFF
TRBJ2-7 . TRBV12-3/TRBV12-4 CASSFAGQEGYYEQYF
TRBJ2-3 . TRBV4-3 CASSQDEAGGPDTQYF
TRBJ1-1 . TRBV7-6 CASSLIRGTEAFF
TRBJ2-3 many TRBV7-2 CASRAGGDTQYF
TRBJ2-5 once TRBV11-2 CASSLGYVAEQETQYF
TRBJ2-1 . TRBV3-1 CASSPRTGMASYNEQFF
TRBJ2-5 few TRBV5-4 CASSLEGPRGETQYF